Following are 16 T cell receptor beta chains from one sample sequenced in a study of identical twins. Each CDR3 protein is one row after TCRdb ran MiXCR on the 5' RACE reads. The data contain approximately 240,000 distinct CDR3 sequences, more than 12% of them singletons. What was sequenced was memory (CD45RO+) T cells sorted from blood. The source of these receptors is a young woman in good health.

The table lists this clonotype with a few counts. The rearrangement joins TRBV18 to TRBJ2-1; 7 nucleotides match TRBD1. This CDR3 region has 15 residues. The junction had 8 bases not matched to a gene; V was cut back by 3 bases and J by 6 bases. Germline CDR1 reads KGHSH; CDR2 reads LQKENI. The CDR3 bases are TGTGCCAGCTCACCGGTACAGGGGCATGGCAATGAGCAGTTCTTC. This sequence encodes CASSPVQGHGNEQFF.

This clonotype was picked up a small number of times. The rearrangement links TRBV20-1 to TRBJ2-1; 7 bases map to TRBD2. Trimming removed 6 bases from V and 8 bases from J; junction bases left unmatched: 10. Germline lookup yields CDR1 DFQATT and CDR2 SNEGSKA (reference sequence). CDR3 size: 13 residues. The DNA for the CDR3 is TGCAGTGCCGCGGGAGCAGTAGAGGATGAGCAGTTCTTC. It codes for CSAAGAVEDEQFF.

This clonotype was seen ten or more times. The chain links TRBV11-2 to TRBJ2-7; 8 nucleotides match TRBD1. After removal of 4 bases from V and 6 bases from J, the junction contained 11 bases not matched to a gene. The length of the CDR3 is 15 residues. Germline CDR1 SGHAT, CDR2 FQNNGV. CDR3 DNA: TGTGCCAGCAGCTCCGGGGGATCGACAGGGGCCGAGCAGTACTTC. Translation: CASSSGGSTGAEQYF.

The chain couples TRBV12-3 or TRBV12-4 to TRBJ2-1, with a possible D match to TRBD1 (5 bases). This CDR3 has 15 amino acids. V lost 4 bases and J 5 bases, leaving 15 bases between the germline ends. CDR3 protein: CASSSPQVPNNEQFF. Written as DNA, the CDR3 is TGTGCCAGCAGTTCCCCACAGGTCCCAAACAATGAGCAGTTCTTC.

This clonotype has more than one count but fewer than ten. J is TRBJ1-6 and V is TRBV15; D remains unclear. The germline V and J ends were trimmed by 0 bases and 6 bases, with 9 bases remaining between them. CDR1 LNHNV and CDR2 YYDKDF come from the germline V gene (reference sequence). The CDR3 is 15 residues long. The CDR3 DNA is TGTGCCACCAGCAGAGAGCGGTTCCTTAATTCACCCCTCCACTTT. Amino acids: CATSRERFLNSPLHF.

On this clonotype: At one of its ends the junction is not consistent with the germline gene, which may arise from a read error. This chain links TRBV10-2 with TRBJ2-3, with 10 bases lining up with TRBD2. The CDR3 has 15 amino acids. Per germline, CDR1 WSHSY and CDR2 SAAADI. The CDR3 sequence is CTSRSGGAGTDTQYF. Here the CDR3 DNA reads TGCACCAGCAGAAGCGGGGGGGCCGGCACAGATACGCAGTATTTT.

The CDR3 here is CASSPWKDEQYF. CDR3 DNA: TGTGCCAGCTCACCATGGAAGGACGAGCAGTACTTC. The V gene is TRBV18, the J gene TRBJ2-7; D is unresolved. Trimming took 2 bases from V and 5 from J, leaving 7 bases between them. Germline assignment: CDR1 KGHSH and CDR2 LQKENI. This CDR3 contains 12 residues.

The rearrangement links TRBV20-1 to TRBJ2-7, with unresolved D. This CDR3 has 12 amino acids. V gave up 0 bases and J gave up 7 bases, with 10 bases separating them. CDR1 and CDR2 from the germline V gene are DFQATT and SNEGSKA (reference sequence). For the CDR3, the DNA is TGCAGTGCTAGAGATGGGTCTGTAGAGCAGTACTTC. Translation: CSARDGSVEQYF.

Many counts were recorded for this clonotype. This sequence joins TRBV5-5 and TRBJ1-1; 8 bases are a match to TRBD1. CDR3 length: 15 amino acids. Germline V gene lookup returns CDR1 SGHKS and CDR2 YYEKEE (reference sequence). Trimming took 4 bases from V and 0 from J; bases not matched to a gene: 5. Here the CDR3 reads CASSLRTGLNTEAFF. The CDR3 DNA sequence: TGTGCCAGCAGCCTAAGGACAGGGTTGAACACTGAAGCTTTCTTT.

The sample holds many counts of this clonotype. The V gene is TRBV27, the J gene TRBJ2-1; 10 bases align to TRBD2. The CDR3 consists of 13 residues. Germline CDR1 is MNHEY and CDR2 is SMNVEV (reference sequence). Trimming took 2 bases from V and 10 from J; bases not matched to a gene: 2. This CDR3 is CASSLTLAGEQFF. DNA for the CDR3: TGTGCCAGCAGTTTAACACTAGCGGGAGAGCAGTTCTTC.

This chain links TRBV12-3 or TRBV12-4 with TRBJ1-5; D gene ambiguous. The V gene lost 3 bases and the J gene lost 4 bases, with 7 bases spanning the gap. This CDR3 has 13 amino acids. CDR3 sequence (DNA): TGTGCCAGCAGTTTCTCGGTTAATCAGCCCCAGCATTTT. Encoded protein: CASSFSVNQPQHF.

With respect to this clonotype: A much larger clone lies a single base off, so this may be a read error. This chain uses TRBV20-1 with TRBJ2-5; D remains unclear. This CDR3 spans 13 amino acids. Trimming removed 5 bases from V and 5 bases from J, with 15 bases in between. Germline V gene sequence: CDR1 DFQATT, CDR2 SNEGSKA (reference sequence). The CDR3 coding sequence is TGCAGTGCTGGAAGGGTCCAGGACGAGACCCAGTACTTC. Protein: CSAGRVQDETQYF.

Only a few counts were recorded for this clonotype. The V gene is TRBV19, the J gene TRBJ2-3; 8 nucleotides align to TRBD2. The CDR3 loop spans 15 amino acids. With 4 bases clipped from V and 7 bases from J, the junction kept 10 bases outside the gene matches. Germline CDR1 is LNHDA and CDR2 is SQIVND (reference sequence). The CDR3, as DNA: TGTGCCAGTAGTACTCTCGGGGGGGGCCAATATACGCAGTATTTT. It translates to CASSTLGGGQYTQYF.

This clonotype occurred a few times. The rearrangement links TRBV20-1 to TRBJ2-7, with D perhaps matching TRBD1 (6 bases). The CDR3 is 11 residues long. The V end lost 5 bases, the J end lost 6 bases, and 11 bases lay between the germline ends. CDR1 DFQATT and CDR2 SNEGSKA come from the germline V gene (reference sequence). This CDR3 reads CSAATGTEQYF. The CDR3 DNA is TGCAGTGCTGCAACAGGGACCGAGCAGTACTTC.

The chain couples TRBV15 to TRBJ1-4; no clear D. V was cut by 5 bases and J by 6 bases, with 10 bases left in between. This CDR3 is 13 amino acids long. The germline gives CDR1 LNHNV, CDR2 YYDKDF (reference sequence). The CDR3 bases are TGTGCCACCAGCGGGGAGGTACATGAAAAACTGTTTTTT. It translates to CATSGEVHEKLFF.

This clonotype was counted only a few times. The gene calls are TRBV20-1 and TRBJ2-2, with 7 positions matching TRBD1. Germline CDR1 reads DFQATT; CDR2 reads SNEGSKA (reference sequence). The trim removed 5 bases at V and 5 bases at J, leaving 2 bases unmatched. CDR3 length equals 12 residues. Written as DNA, the CDR3 is TGCAGTGCTCCACAGGGGACCGGGGAGCTGTTTTTT. Amino acids: CSAPQGTGELFF.